This T cell receptor beta chain was obtained from a study of read filtering for tumor transcriptome and immune sequencing (dated by TCRdb to between 2020 and 2021). Background for the entire study: The cohort had roughly 17 male and 14 female patients with a mean age of around 66 years, ranging from roughly 45 to 85. Under revised international staging, about 8 patients fell into R-ISS I, more than 15 into R-ISS II and 7 into R-ISS III. After DNase treatment, whole-transcriptome libraries were prepared with the TruSeq RNA Access Library Prep Kit. Per sample, about 4.05 to 10.27 million TCR-region mapped reads were obtained with IR-seq, compared with only roughly 75 to 1,400 with RNA-seq. TCR repertoires obtained by targeted immune repertoire sequencing and by bulk whole-transcriptome sequencing performed on the same bone marrow samples were compared. One main goal was a read-filtering strategy for immune repertoire data, in particular deciding whether clonotypes backed by only one read should be removed.

Spanning cysteine to phenylalanine, the CDR3 consists of 17 amino acids. Left in the record is the CDR3 DNA by itself, 51 bases read in frame from the first base. Trimming at the junction amounts to 0 bases on V and 1 base on J, and the germline ends lie 12 bases apart. The germline V gene gives CDR1 as ENHRY and CDR2 as SYGVKD. The sample holds many counts of this clonotype. What this receptor recognizes is not known. Qualities for individual bases were not recorded, and no much larger clone is one base off. Starting from approximately 0.4 ug RNA, TCR libraries were constructed with the Immunoverse kit using molecular barcoded adaptors that cover the alpha/delta and beta/gamma chains. TCR library preparation was performed with the same RNA that was used for transcriptome sequencing. Sequencing of the TCR libraries was done on an Illumina HiSeq 4000 with 2 x 150 cycles. In the authors' own workflow: MiXCR aligned TCR reads to human V, D, J and C references and assembled the aligned reads into CDR3 clonotypes, with quality filtering and error correction included. The tcR package in R was used to analyze clonotype counts and gene usage diversity. Raw mapping reads were checked after the RNA-seq reads had been mapped by STAR aligner version 2.5.3a onto the human GRCh37 genome. To test how sequencing depth affected the clonotypes detected, IR-seq fastq files were randomly downsampled with Seqtk 1.3. In TCRdb, the public reads were trimmed at Q25 with fastp and aligned with MiXCR, with productive beta chains retained. Each CDR3 protein appears once, grouped with its most common genes and DNA. None of the V and J calls come from the authors' own analysis; TCRdb made them. This sample comprises about 25,000 distinct CDR3 sequences, about 20% of them detected only once. Jointly, the top ten make up 40% to 55% of the sample.

Each patient had bone marrow sampled at the time of active disease. Bone marrow mononuclear cells were isolated by Ficoll-Hypaque density gradient centrifugation. Myeloma plasma cells were removed and CD138-negative cells were collected by negative selection after labeling with CD138 magnetic microbeads on a MACS separator. Purity of the isolated cells was checked by flow cytometry on an Attune NxT using CD138 antibodies. Total RNA was extracted with TRIzol reagent and quantified with a NanoDrop spectrophotometer. Paired RNA-seq and IR-seq were performed on the CD138-negative bone marrow sample of each patient. Summary of the overall study and its limitations: When single-read clonotypes were removed, the proportions of shared clonotypes in IR-seq and RNA-seq correlated more strongly. IR-seq captured clonotypes at much higher depth and more reliably than RNA-seq, and smaller IR-seq throughput sufficed to identify most shared clonotypes. The sorted CD138-negative fraction was not purified T cells but a mixed bone marrow immune population. In IR-seq, single-read clonotypes were roughly 82% of clonotypes but 3% to 4% of total reads; in RNA-seq they were approximately 73% of clonotypes and 44.6% of reads.

The origin of this receptor is a donor at least 40 years old with multiple myeloma. The sequencing input was a population of CD138-negative cells sorted from bone marrow. What the cell subset or site label conveys for this sample: bone marrow mononuclear cells depleted of CD138+ plasma/myeloma cells by negative magnetic selection. This sequence uses TRBV10-3 and TRBJ2-2; TRBD1 is a weak D gene call, 5 bases matching. CDR3 protein: CAISESKGSLNTGELFF. Read as DNA, the sequence is TGTGCCATCAGTGAGTCGAAGGGGTCACTGAACACCGGGGAGCTGTTTTTT.